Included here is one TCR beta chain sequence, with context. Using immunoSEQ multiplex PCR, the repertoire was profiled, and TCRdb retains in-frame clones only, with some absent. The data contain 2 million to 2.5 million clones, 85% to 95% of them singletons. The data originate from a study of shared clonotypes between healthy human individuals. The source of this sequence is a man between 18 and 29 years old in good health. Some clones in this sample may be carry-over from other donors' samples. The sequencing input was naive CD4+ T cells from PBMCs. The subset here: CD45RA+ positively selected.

CDR3: CASSLIGTENTEAFF. CDR3 in DNA: TGTGCCAGCAGCCTGATTGGGACGGAGAACACTGAAGCTTTCTTT. This chain uses TRBV9 with TRBJ1-1; D may be TRBD1 (5 bases). The CDR3 is 15 residues long. CDR1 and CDR2 (germline): SGDLS, YYNGEE. V lost 4 bases and J lost 1, with 14 bases in between.